Listed here are 13 T cell receptor beta chains from one sample, sequenced in a study of Ad26.COV2.S vaccination and SARS-CoV-2 variants. TCRdb's table, derived via immunoSEQ multiplex PCR, lists solely in-frame clones and lacks some. The sample lists hundreds of thousands of clones; about 89% were seen once. Treatment here: about 20 received Ad26.COV2.S at low or high dose, single or two shots; roughly 5 received placebo; per-sample allocation not given. The samples were gathered on day 63 after the first injection of vaccine or placebo. This specimen consisted of peripheral blood, obtained in a trial of Ad26.COV2.S vaccine versus placebo. The origin of the receptors is a person aged 18 to 65 who received the Ad26.COV2.S COVID-19 vaccine or a placebo.

V gene TRBV15 combines with J gene TRBJ1-1; D is unresolved. V lost 0 bases to trimming and J lost 5 bases, with 10 bases between them. CDR1 is LNHNV and CDR2 is YYDKDF in the germline V gene (reference sequence). This CDR3 is built from 14 residues. The CDR3 DNA reads as TGTGCCACCAGCAGAGATTACGGAGGGACTGAAGCTTTCTTT. This encodes CATSRDYGGTEAFF. Full variable domain (rest looked up from reference TRBV15 and TRBJ1-1): DAMVIQNPRYQVTQFGKPVTLSCSQTLNHNVMYWYQQKSSQAPKLLFHYYDKDFNNEADTPDNFQSRRPNTSFCFLDIRSPGLGDTAMYLCATSRDYGGTEAFFGQGTRLTVV.

The chain has TRBV11-3 and TRBJ2-7, with 11 positions matching TRBD2. In germline, CDR1 is SGHNT, CDR2 YENEEA. This CDR3 region has 20 residues. With V trimmed by 1 base and J by 1 base, 15 bases remained unmatched. The CDR3 loop reads CASSLVWGDRRTSGSYEQYF. The CDR3 bases are TGTGCCAGCAGCTTAGTATGGGGAGACAGGCGGACTAGCGGGTCCTACGAGCAGTACTTC. The full variable domain, its missing parts supplied by reference TRBV11-3 and TRBJ2-7, is EAGVVQSPRYKIIEKKQPVAFWCNPISGHNTLYWYLQNLGQGPELLIRYENEEAVDDSQLPKDRFSAERLKGVDSTLKIQPAELGDSAVYLCASSLVWGDRRTSGSYEQYFGPGTRLTVT.

The rearrangement uses TRBV6-2 or TRBV6-3 and TRBJ2-3; 12 positions match TRBD2. The CDR3 consists of 15 residues. Germline V gene lookup returns CDR1 MNHEY and CDR2 SVGEGT. With 6 bases clipped from V and 4 bases from J, the junction kept 5 bases outside the gene matches. The CDR3 DNA reads as TGTGCCAGCAGCCCTAGCGGGGGGGTTCCAGATACGCAGTATTTT. Protein product: CASSPSGGVPDTQYF.

The chain has TRBV19 and TRBJ1-5; no firm D call. This CDR3 is 12 amino acids long. The V end lost 6 bases, the J end lost 7 bases, and 10 bases lay between the germline ends. Germline lookup yields CDR1 LNHDA and CDR2 SQIVND (reference sequence). DNA for the CDR3: TGTGCCAGTAGGGCCCCGTGGCAGCCCCAGCATTTT. As protein: CASRAPWQPQHF.

CDR3 in DNA: TGTGCCAGCAGCCCGGGACAGGGATTAATGAACACTGAAGCTTTCTTT. It specifies CASSPGQGLMNTEAFF. The chain couples TRBV7-6 to TRBJ1-1, with 9 nucleotides matching TRBD1. V dropped 5 bases and J dropped 0; count of bases not matched to a gene: 7. The CDR3 loop spans 16 amino acids. Germline CDR1 is SGHVS and CDR2 is FNYEAQ.

V is TRBV6-6 and J is TRBJ2-7; TRBD1 might be the D (7 bases). This CDR3 spans 15 amino acids. The ends were cut back, 0 bases at V and 5 bases at J, with 14 bases in the middle. Germline CDR1 reads MNHNY; CDR2 reads SVGAGI (reference sequence). In DNA form, the CDR3 reads TGTGCCAGCAGTTACTCGAAGGGCAGGGGGGACGAGCAGTACTTC. Encoded protein: CASSYSKGRGDEQYF.

This chain joins TRBV29-1 and TRBJ2-3; TRBD2 matches at 8 bases. This CDR3 contains 16 residues. The J segment lost 0 bases and the V segment lost 1 base, leaving 6 bases of the junction unmatched. CDR1 is SQVTM, CDR2 ANQGSEA, per germline. CDR3 in DNA: TGCAGCGTTGAAGGTCCCCCTAGCGGGAGCACAGATACGCAGTATTTT. Amino acids: CSVEGPPSGSTDTQYF.

This rearrangement joins TRBV14 to TRBJ1-1; D is unclear. Deletions cut 0 bases from V and 10 bases from J, with 9 bases between. Germline V gene data show CDR1 as SGHDN and CDR2 as FVKESK. This CDR3 is 12 amino acids long. CDR3: CASSQDGLGAFF. The CDR3 nucleotides are TGTGCCAGCAGCCAAGATGGTCTTGGAGCTTTCTTT. Complete variable domain (other parts from reference TRBV14 and TRBJ1-1): EAGVTQFPSHSVIEKGQTVTLRCDPISGHDNLYWYRRVMGKEIKFLLHFVKESKQDESGMPNNRFLAERTGGTYSTLKVQPAELEDSGVYFCASSQDGLGAFFGQGTRLTVV.

This sequence joins TRBV6-5 and TRBJ1-2; possibly TRBD1 for D (5 bases). Germline CDR1 reads MNHEY; CDR2 reads SVGAGI. Trimming cost V 5 bases and J 4 bases, with 14 bases left between them. The CDR3 is made up of 14 amino acids. CDR3 amino acids: CASSPRDRGYGYTF. The CDR3 coding sequence is TGTGCCAGCAGTCCCAGGGATAGAGGCTATGGCTACACCTTC.

Notes on this clone: In the same sample, other DNA sequences code for this CDR3. The rearrangement joins TRBV6-5 to TRBJ1-1; 7 positions agree with TRBD1. J gave up 3 bases and V 5 bases, and 6 bases lay outside the gene matches. This CDR3 spans 14 amino acids. Germline CDR1 is MNHEY and CDR2 is SVGAGI. CDR3 in amino acids: CASSIQGLDTEAFF. The DNA for the CDR3 is TGTGCCAGCAGTATACAGGGGCTGGACACTGAAGCTTTCTTT.

The chain uses TRBV18 and TRBJ1-2; D might be TRBD1 (6 bases). The CDR3 sequence is 15 residues long. The V end was cut by 3 bases, the J end by 8 bases, with 19 bases between. Germline-derived CDR1 and CDR2 are KGHSH and LQKENI. The CDR3 here is CASSPLATSGVGYTF. The CDR3 coding sequence is TGTGCCAGCTCACCGCTGGCGACTTCAGGGGTCGGCTACACCTTC.

A note on this clone: Within the sample, other DNA sequences also encode this same CDR3. The genes are TRBV4-3 and TRBJ1-6, with D hard to call. This CDR3 is 14 amino acids long. The V end lost 0 bases, the J end lost 6 bases, and 6 bases lay between the germline ends. CDR1 and CDR2 (germline): LGHNA, YSLEER. This CDR3 is CASSQDLANSPLHF. DNA of the CDR3: TGCGCCAGCAGCCAAGATCTGGCTAATTCACCCCTCCACTTT.

The J gene is TRBJ2-5, the V gene TRBV20-1; D ambiguous. The CDR3 sequence is 10 residues long. The V gene lost 5 bases and the J gene lost 5 bases, with 6 bases spanning the gap. Germline loops: CDR1 DFQATT, CDR2 SNEGSKA (reference sequence). CDR3 region: CSAPLETQYF. For the CDR3, the DNA is TGCAGTGCTCCTCTCGAGACCCAGTACTTC.